The 24 T cell receptor beta chains below come from one sample, sequenced in a study of shared clonotypes between healthy human individuals. The protocol was immunoSEQ multiplex PCR, while the TCRdb copy is restricted to in-frame clones and leaves out a portion. The repertoire holds 300,000 to 350,000 clones, with less than 85% as singletons. The source material was memory CD4+ T cells sorted from blood. The subset here: CD45RA-negative fraction. The receptors originated from a young man in good health.

This chain uses TRBV10-2 with TRBJ2-1, with a tentative D call TRBD2 (5 bases). Germline V gives CDR1 WSHSY, CDR2 SAAADI. Trimming pared 2 bases from V and 3 bases from J, leaving 17 bases between. The CDR3 runs 17 residues. As DNA, the CDR3 is TGCGCCAGCAGTGAGATGGCTAGCCGTAAGTTCTACAATGAGCAGTTCTTC. This sequence encodes CASSEMASRKFYNEQFF.

The genes are TRBV10-2 and TRBJ2-5; D gene uncertain. CDR3 length equals 15 residues. Germline CDR1 reads WSHSY; CDR2 reads SAAADI. Trimming stripped 3 bases from V and 1 base from J, with 12 bases between. The CDR3, as DNA: TGCGCCAGCAGTGACCTCAGGAGCCTCCAAGAGACCCAGTACTTC. This sequence encodes CASSDLRSLQETQYF.

The chain employs TRBV28 and TRBJ2-3; maybe TRBD2 (6 bases). Germline lookup yields CDR1 MDHEN and CDR2 SYDVKM. The V end was cut by 7 bases, the J end by 8 bases, with 16 bases between. This CDR3 is built from 13 residues. The CDR3 DNA sequence: TGTGCCAGCACCTTAGGGATGGGAGGTACGCAGTATTTT. Its translation: CASTLGMGGTQYF.

In DNA, the CDR3 is TGTGCCAGCTCACCCTCCGGACAGGGGGCAGGTGGCTACACCTTC. Translated: CASSPSGQGAGGYTF. The rearrangement uses TRBV18 and TRBJ1-2; 11 nucleotides match TRBD1. CDR3 length: 15 amino acids. Germline CDR1 is KGHSH and CDR2 is LQKENI. The V gene end was trimmed by 3 bases and the J gene end by 7 bases; junction bases not matched to a gene: 7.

This clone has just a few counts. The chain links TRBV15 to TRBJ2-1; D may be TRBD1 (5 bases). V was trimmed by 3 bases and J by 8 bases, leaving 17 bases between them. The CDR3 is 15 residues long. Per germline, CDR1 LNHNV and CDR2 YYDKDF (reference sequence). CDR3 in amino acids: CATSSLRGLGYEQFF. The CDR3 DNA is TGTGCCACCAGCAGCCTTAGGGGCTTAGGCTATGAGCAGTTCTTC.

This clone has at least ten counts. V gene TRBV29-1 combines with J gene TRBJ2-3, with 7 bases aligning to TRBD2. Per germline, CDR1 SQVTM and CDR2 ANQGSEA. This CDR3 is 13 amino acids long. J lost 0 bases, V lost 5 bases, and 2 bases had no gene match. The CDR3 sequence: CSVNSGSTDTQYF. The DNA of the CDR3 is TGCAGCGTTAATAGCGGGAGCACAGATACGCAGTATTTT.

V and J are TRBV5-4 and TRBJ1-1; no clear D. The CDR3 is made up of 13 amino acids. Germline-derived CDR1 and CDR2 are SGHNT and YYREEE (reference sequence). The V gene lost 5 bases and the J gene lost 7 bases, with 15 bases spanning the gap. CDR3 in amino acids: CASRLRGNGEAFF. In DNA, the CDR3 is TGTGCCAGCAGACTCCGCGGTAATGGTGAAGCTTTCTTT.

The V and J genes are TRBV5-4 and TRBJ2-5; 7 nucleotides line up with TRBD1. CDR1 is SGHNT, CDR2 YYREEE, per germline (reference sequence). V lost 4 bases and J lost 6; bases outside the gene matches: 15. CDR3 length: 16 amino acids. This CDR3 is CASSRAGTVQGKTQYF. The CDR3 region has the DNA TGTGCCAGCAGCCGCGCCGGGACAGTCCAGGGAAAGACCCAGTACTTC.

This clone was observed once. The rearrangement joins TRBV7-2 to TRBJ2-5, with no clear D. V was trimmed by 2 bases and J by 5 bases, leaving 15 bases between them. Germline values: CDR1 SGHTA, CDR2 FQGNSA. The CDR3 is made up of 15 amino acids. The CDR3 here is CASSLFSYHGETQYF. CDR3 DNA sequence: TGTGCCAGCAGCTTATTCAGCTATCACGGGGAGACCCAGTACTTC.

The rearrangement uses TRBV2 and TRBJ2-2; the D is unclear. The CDR3 runs to 14 residues. CDR1 and CDR2 from the germline V gene are SNHLY and FYNNEI. V was shortened by 4 bases and J by 4 bases, with 10 bases between the two germline ends. The CDR3 region is CASSVGSGTGELFF. DNA for the CDR3: TGTGCCAGCAGTGTAGGGTCTGGCACCGGGGAGCTGTTTTTT.

This clone was seen a handful of times. The chain has TRBV28 and TRBJ2-5; TRBD1 might be the D (5 bases). Looked up from germline, CDR1 is MDHEN and CDR2 is SYDVKM. Trimming took 4 bases from V and 2 from J, leaving 8 bases between them. This CDR3 is 13 amino acids long. The CDR3 sequence is CASSWGRQETQYF. The DNA for the CDR3 is TGTGCCAGCAGTTGGGGCCGACAAGAGACCCAGTACTTC.

The chain recombines TRBV6-1 with TRBJ2-7; D unclear. V lost 8 bases and J 4 bases, leaving 9 bases between the germline ends. CDR3 size: 11 residues. CDR1 is MNHNS and CDR2 is SASEGT in the germline V gene. CDR3 sequence (DNA): TGTGCCAGCGGTCCCGATTACGAGCAGTACTTC. Amino acid sequence: CASGPDYEQYF.

This sequence joins TRBV2 and TRBJ2-3; tentatively, D is TRBD2 (6 bases). Germline V lookup: CDR1 SNHLY, CDR2 FYNNEI. The V gene lost 8 bases and the J gene lost 2 bases, with 11 bases spanning the gap. The CDR3 has 13 amino acids. CDR3 amino acids: CASAWGDTDTQYF. CDR3 coding DNA: TGTGCCAGCGCGTGGGGGGACACAGATACGCAGTATTTT.

This rearrangement joins TRBV28 to TRBJ2-1, with a possible D match to TRBD2 (6 bases). Trimming stripped 5 bases from V and 2 bases from J, with 16 bases between. Germline CDR1 MDHEN, CDR2 SYDVKM. CDR3 length equals 16 residues. The CDR3 sequence is CASSPRGGEAYNEQFF. The DNA for the CDR3 is TGTGCCAGCAGTCCACGTGGAGGGGAGGCCTACAATGAGCAGTTCTTC.

This chain uses TRBV6-1 with TRBJ2-6; D remains ambiguous. The CDR3 consists of 15 residues. In germline, CDR1 is MNHNS, CDR2 SASEGT. The V and J ends lost 5 bases and 2 bases respectively, with 10 bases between them. In nucleotides, the CDR3 is TGTGCCAGCAGTTTACGGCACACTGGGGCCAACGTCCTGACTTTC. Protein product: CASSLRHTGANVLTF.

The rearrangement joins TRBV18 to TRBJ1-3; no clear D. V lost 1 base to trimming and J lost 0 bases, with 7 bases between them. CDR1 and CDR2 from the germline V gene are KGHSH and LQKENI. This CDR3 region has 15 residues. In DNA, the CDR3 is TGTGCCAGCTCACCACTAGCCGGCTCTGGAAACACCATATATTTT. Amino acid sequence: CASSPLAGSGNTIYF.

The chain combines TRBV29-1 with TRBJ2-5, with 7 bases lining up with TRBD2. J was trimmed by 3 bases and V by 4 bases; bases with no gene match: 2. This CDR3 has 12 amino acids. Germline CDR1 is SQVTM and CDR2 is ANQGSEA. Here the CDR3 DNA reads TGCAGCGTTGTGGGGGGGGAAGAGACCCAGTACTTC. Translation: CSVVGGEETQYF. Variable domain in full (rest from reference TRBV29-1 and TRBJ2-5): SAVISQKPSRDICQRGTSLTIQCQVDSQVTMMFWYRQQPGQSLTLIATANQGSEATYESGFVIDKFPISRPNLTFSTLTVSNMSPEDSSIYLCSVVGGEETQYFGPGTRLLVL.

This chain joins TRBV6-6 and TRBJ1-2; 8 bases are a match to TRBD1. The V gene end was trimmed by 5 bases and the J gene end by 4 bases; junction bases not matched to a gene: 3. This CDR3 is built from 13 residues. The V gene's germline CDR1 is MNHNY and CDR2 SVGAGI (reference sequence). The CDR3 spells CASSPTGGYGYTF. The DNA of the CDR3 is TGTGCCAGCAGTCCCACAGGGGGCTATGGCTACACCTTC.

The chain employs TRBV5-4 and TRBJ2-5, with TRBD1 matching over 9 bases. Germline values: CDR1 SGHNT, CDR2 YYREEE (reference sequence). J gave up 5 bases and V 0 bases, and 5 bases lay outside the gene matches. CDR3 length: 15 amino acids. DNA for the CDR3: TGTGCCAGCAGCTTGGACCGGACAGGGGCGGAGACCCAGTACTTC. The encoded protein is CASSLDRTGAETQYF.

The chain couples TRBV2 to TRBJ2-2; D possibly corresponds to TRBD1 (6 bases). Trimming removed 5 bases at V and 4 bases at J, with 14 bases between. Germline V gene data show CDR1 as SNHLY and CDR2 as FYNNEI. The CDR3 sequence is 15 residues long. The CDR3 DNA reads TGTGCCAGCAGTAGAGGGGGTTTAGGCACCGGGGAGCTGTTTTTT. Translated: CASSRGGLGTGELFF.

The chain carries TRBV11-3 and TRBJ2-2; unclear D gene. V lost 5 bases and J 6 bases, leaving 7 bases between the germline ends. The length of the CDR3 is 12 residues. CDR1 is SGHNT and CDR2 is YENEEA in the germline V gene. In DNA, the CDR3 is TGTGCCAGCAGCCCCAGACCCGGGGAGCTGTTTTTT. Protein: CASSPRPGELFF.

V usage is TRBV2 and J usage is TRBJ1-4; the D gene is possibly TRBD1 (5 bases). Per germline, CDR1 SNHLY and CDR2 FYNNEI. Trimming removed 4 bases from V and 6 bases from J, with 6 bases in between. CDR3 length: 12 amino acids. The CDR3 nucleotides read TGTGCCAGCAGTGCAGGGTATGAAAAACTGTTTTTT. This translates into CASSAGYEKLFF.

This chain links TRBV5-8 with TRBJ1-5, with D unclear. CDR1 is SGHTS, CDR2 YDEGEE, per germline. CDR3 length: 15 amino acids. V lost 5 bases and J 7 bases, leaving 19 bases between the germline ends. This CDR3 reads CASRISAGFYQPQHF. The CDR3 DNA reads TGTGCCAGCAGGATTTCAGCAGGCTTCTACCAGCCCCAGCATTTT. Filled out from reference TRBV5-8 and TRBJ1-5, the complete variable domain reads EAGVTQSPTHLIKTRGQQATLRCSPISGHTSVYWYQQALGLGLQFLLWYDEGEERNRGNFPPRFSGRQFPNYSSELNVNALELEDSALYLCASRISAGFYQPQHFGDGTRLSIL.

The chain has TRBV5-1 and TRBJ1-4; 7 nucleotides align to TRBD1. The CDR3 is 19 residues long. Per germline, CDR1 SGHRS and CDR2 YFSETQ. V was pared by 4 bases and J by 0 bases, with 15 bases of the junction left unmatched. CDR3 sequence reads: CASSDVTGTALATNEKLFF. The DNA of the CDR3 is TGCGCCAGCAGCGACGTCACCGGGACAGCGTTAGCAACTAATGAAAAACTGTTTTTT. The entire variable domain, with the rest obtained from reference TRBV5-1 and TRBJ1-4, is as follows: KAGVTQTPRYLIKTRGQQVTLSCSPISGHRSVSWYQQTPGQGLQFLFEYFSETQRNKGNFPGRFSGRQFSNSRSEMNVSTLELGDSALYLCASSDVTGTALATNEKLFFGSGTQLSVL.